What follows are 12 T cell receptor beta chains derived from one specimen sequenced in a study of blood T cell repertoires in COVID-19. Only in-frame clones appear in the TCRdb table, and some are missing; sequencing was by immunoSEQ multiplex PCR. Found here are roughly 110,000 clones, roughly 90% of them singletons; the top ten hold more than 4.5%. The material sequenced was peripheral blood. These receptors were taken from a man between 40 and 49 years old with active or convalescent COVID-19.

This chain joins TRBV10-3 and TRBJ2-7; the match to TRBD2 covers 9 bases. The germline V gene has CDR1 ENHRY and CDR2 SYGVKD. V shed 8 bases and J 3 bases; nucleotides not matched to a gene: 5. CDR3 length equals 13 residues. Here the CDR3 DNA reads TGTGCCATCCAGTTAGCGGGAGACTACGAGCAGTACTTC. The encoded protein is CAIQLAGDYEQYF.

The V gene is TRBV28, the J gene TRBJ1-5, with no clear D. From germline, CDR1 is MDHEN and CDR2 SYDVKM. This CDR3 region has 17 residues. V dropped 6 bases and J dropped 5 bases, with 23 bases sitting between them. The CDR3 DNA reads TGTGCCAGCAGCCCCCCGGGGTCACTCAAGGAGGATCAGCCCCAGCATTTT. Translating it yields CASSPPGSLKEDQPQHF.

V gene TRBV18 combines with J gene TRBJ1-6; the D gene is possibly TRBD1 (6 bases). Trimming removed 2 bases at V and 7 bases at J, with 12 bases between. Germline V gene lookup returns CDR1 KGHSH and CDR2 LQKENI. This CDR3 contains 15 residues. Written as DNA, the CDR3 is TGTGCCAGCTCACCAGTCAGGGGACCGAATTCACCCCTCCACTTT. This codes for CASSPVRGPNSPLHF.

This rearrangement joins TRBV4-3 to TRBJ2-2; D is uncertain. Germline V lookup: CDR1 LGHNA, CDR2 YSLEER. This CDR3 is 15 amino acids long. Trimming stripped 4 bases from V and 6 bases from J, with 15 bases between. For the CDR3, the DNA is TGCGCCAGCAGCCCACAGCCGGAAGTCCCCGGGGAGCTGTTTTTT. It is translated as CASSPQPEVPGELFF.

The chain recombines TRBV19 with TRBJ2-1; TRBD1 aligns across 9 bases. V shed 3 bases, J shed 3 bases, and the junction held 6 bases outside the gene matches. The CDR3 sequence is 16 residues long. In germline, CDR1 is LNHDA, CDR2 SQIVND (reference sequence). CDR3 in DNA: TGTGCCAGTAGTATCGGAGGACAGGGGTTCTACAATGAGCAGTTCTTC. Translation gives CASSIGGQGFYNEQFF.

This chain links TRBV27 with TRBJ1-2; the D gene is possibly TRBD1 (6 bases). Germline CDR1 is MNHEY and CDR2 is SMNVEV (reference sequence). Trimming stripped 3 bases from V and 3 bases from J, with 11 bases between. This CDR3 is built from 14 residues. In nucleotides, the CDR3 is TGTGCCAGCAGTTTCAGGGGCGCGTACTATGGCTACACCTTC. This encodes CASSFRGAYYGYTF.

The V and J genes are TRBV24-1 and TRBJ1-5; a possible D gene is TRBD1 (5 bases). The CDR3 covers 17 residues. The V and J ends lost 4 bases and 2 bases respectively, with 17 bases between them. Germline CDR1 is KGHDR and CDR2 is SFDVKD. This CDR3 reads CATSESRGGHGNQPQHF. CDR3 bases: TGTGCCACCAGTGAATCCAGAGGCGGACACGGCAATCAGCCCCAGCATTTT.

The table lists this clone with a count of one. The chain combines TRBV30 with TRBJ1-1, with 7 bases aligning to TRBD1. Germline V lookup: CDR1 GTSNPN, CDR2 SVGIG (reference sequence). V shed 5 bases and J 1 base; nucleotides not matched to a gene: 4. The CDR3 consists of 13 residues. The DNA for the CDR3 is TGTGCCTGGGGGGACAGTTGGAACACTGAAGCTTTCTTT. It yields the protein CAWGDSWNTEAFF.

The chain links TRBV28 to TRBJ1-2; 10 bases map to TRBD1. The germline V gene encodes CDR1 MDHEN and CDR2 SYDVKM. There are 15 residues in the CDR3. J was trimmed by 7 bases and V by 5 bases; bases with no gene match: 10. The CDR3 bases are TGTGCCAGCAGTAGACCCGGGACAGGGGTGAGTGGCTACACCTTC. It encodes CASSRPGTGVSGYTF.

The chain joins TRBV20-1 to TRBJ2-3, with D possibly matching TRBD2 (5 bases). CDR1 and CDR2 (germline): DFQATT, SNEGSKA (reference sequence). This CDR3 region has 11 residues. V lost 6 bases and J 8 bases, leaving 12 bases between the germline ends. CDR3 DNA: TGCAGTGCCGAACTAGACGGTACGCAGTATTTT. Translation: CSAELDGTQYF.

This chain joins TRBV18 and TRBJ1-3, with no clear D. The CDR3 runs to 16 residues. The ends were cut back, 3 bases at V and 4 bases at J, with 16 bases in the middle. Germline CDR1 is KGHSH and CDR2 is LQKENI. The CDR3 nucleotides read TGTGCCAGCTCACCTGTGCGCGGGGAATCCGGAAACACCATATATTTT. It is translated as CASSPVRGESGNTIYF.

This clone was found once. This chain joins TRBV19 and TRBJ1-1; D not certain. CDR1 and CDR2 (germline): LNHDA, SQIVND (reference sequence). The CDR3 sequence is 14 residues long. Trimming cost V 3 bases and J 4 bases, with 12 bases left between them. The CDR3 DNA is TGTGCCAGTAGTATCGAGGGCAGAATCACTGAAGCTTTCTTT. Encoded protein: CASSIEGRITEAFF.